The TCR beta chain described here comes from a study of cytomegalovirus exposure and HLA in healthy donors (dated by TCRdb to between 2016 and 2019). Study-wide context: According to an earlier analysis of 450 to 650 of the donors, about 170 million T cells yielded 95 million to 140 million unique TCR beta sequences and around 280 Gb of sequence data. About 300 gigabases of sequencing data and 70 million to 85 million unique TCR sequences were included in an early release covering roughly 600 HLA-typed donors. Of the 398 genotyped donors, roughly 80% fell in the genetic ancestry cluster associated with self-reported Caucasian donors. The study aimed to test whether cataloging public T cell receptors could reveal signatures of past pathogen exposure. The study profiled the T cell repertoires of about 720 subjects by immunosequencing and related them to cytomegalovirus serostatus. Besides the first cohort of approximately 670 subjects, a separate validation cohort made up of over 100 different subjects was used. High-throughput TCR immunosequencing, statistical association of individual TCRs with disease status, and machine learning were combined to predict cytomegalovirus infection status. A later analysis re-analyzed previously published TCR beta repertoires from roughly 690 donors and added high-resolution HLA genotyping to study TCR occurrence patterns. Rather than drawing on any new phenotypic data, the later analysis identified candidate immune exposures from TCR beta sequences and the way those sequences occurred across donors. An earlier analysis of roughly 600 of the donors used high-throughput TCR beta sequencing to judge whether each TCR beta V gene segment behaved as functional or pseudogenic. Donor age, sex, ethnicity and CMV serostatus were compiled alongside the repertoire data. A later genetic analysis used genome-wide SNP genotypes for about 65% of the roughly 700 donors, treating that subset as a discovery cohort. Every repertoire in the discovery cohort had been generated on one and the same sequencing platform. Both class I and class II loci were covered by HLA typing, at four-digit resolution. The number of donors typed differed by locus, with about 629-640 for A, B, C, DRB1 and DQB1, around 520 for DQA1, under 610 for DPA1, and under 490 for DPB1. About five DR-DQ haplotypes were treated as single units for association and clustering because of strong linkage in the cohort. Among 398 genotyped donors of the cohort, an average of approximately 200,000 unique TCR beta nucleotide sequences was sequenced per donor, of which approximately 19% were non-productive. General conclusions and limits of the study: In vitro tests confirmed that three of the cytomegalovirus-associated TCR beta chains recognize cytomegalovirus antigens. The 87-base-pair reads could not distinguish some IMGT-functional V segments, including TRBV6-2 and TRBV6-3, so those segments were excluded. A later analysis reported that several top co-occurrence clusters appeared linked to parvovirus B19, influenza, CMV and Epstein-Barr virus. Correlated functional status among segregating V segments might reflect linkage disequilibrium, but an unknown experimental factor could not be ruled out. A cluster of highly shared sequence variants was judged likely to be a technical artifact of the sequencing pipeline. A later analysis found that HLA-associated TCR beta chains were more clonally expanded and had lower generation probabilities than equally common non-associated chains. The presence/absence analyses assumed that sequencing depth was roughly uniform across donors, and that assumption may not be true. Most TCR sequences were seen in very few donors, while some public TCRs were found in many individuals. Because counts were too low, about 17 rarely observed V segments, including chromosome 9 orphons, were excluded from the earlier analysis of 587 of the donors. In the study, 164 TCR beta chains were listed as associated with cytomegalovirus. In a later analysis, TCR association rates were found to vary across HLA loci, with the most associated TCRs seen for DRB1 alleles and the fewest for HLA-C alleles. A further reported finding was that TCR beta sequences accurately predicted the HLA-A and HLA-B alleles for most subjects in the first cohort. A later genetic analysis associated a missense DCLRE1C variant with V-gene and J-gene trimming of TCR beta chains, and an independent cohort replicated the association. Cytomegalovirus status was reported to be diagnosed by the classifier with high specificity and sensitivity in both the original and validation cohorts. The authors suggested that the approach could potentially be extended to other disease states and immunological phenotypes. Compared with the approximately 670-donor mean, donors in an Asian-associated ancestry cluster had fewer N-insertions in productive TCRs, according to a later genetic analysis. The only immune exposure information available for the cohort was CMV serostatus. Most CMV-associated TCR beta chains appeared to be HLA-restricted in a later analysis, and the HLA associations seemed to be driven largely by CMV exposure. At a false discovery rate of 0.05, a later analysis linked around 15,000 TCR beta sequences to specific HLA alleles. Strong co-occurrence of HLA alleles, especially DR and DQ, made assigning TCR associations to individual alleles difficult. In an earlier analysis of some 640 of the donors, most TCR beta V segments were observed in productive rearrangements about 87% or about 30% of the time, broadly matching IMGT annotations. Because HLA typing was missing for some donors at each locus, association tests included only the typed subset. This cohort had only TCR beta chains sequenced, and the lack of alpha or paired-chain data limited which features could be detected.

The protocol used for the library was the immunoSEQ multiplex PCR assay. The multiplex PCR relied on a mix of 60 forward primers for TCR Vbeta segments and 13 reverse primers for TCR Jbeta segments. The CDR3 region of rearranged TCR beta genes was amplified from genomic DNA with a multiplex PCR assay. Amplified TCR beta libraries were sequenced as 87-base-pair reads on the Illumina HiSeq System. In the source study's methods: Across the 600 to 700 repertoires, a later analysis counted around 80 million unique TCR beta chains, around 10 million of which were shared by at least two donors. Raw reads were error-corrected and collapsed into unique sequences by a nearest-neighbor algorithm in which closely related sequences were merged to remove PCR and sequencing errors. CDR3 sequences were aligned to IMGT reference sequences to assign V, D and J gene segments. For a sequence to be retained, at least a six-nucleotide match to both a V gene segment and a J gene segment was required. Rearrangements were called productive when the CDR3 lacked stop codons and stayed in frame with V and J; all others were non-productive. CDR3 was defined according to IMGT convention as the region running from the second conserved V-encoded cysteine to the conserved J-encoded phenylalanine. The earlier analysis of 587 of the donors excluded sequences that lacked an unambiguous match to a single V gene segment. In an earlier analysis of 500 to 750 of the donors, V segments were called functional above 56.7% productive rearrangements and were called segregating when the between-donor standard deviation exceeded 5%. A statistical classification framework was developed to diagnose cytomegalovirus status using the catalog of TCR beta chain sequences. A later analysis assigned V and J genes by comparing TCR nucleotide sequences with IMGT/GENE-DB human TR gene sequences. In a later analysis, CDR3 sequences and most-parsimonious VDJ recombination scenarios were assigned using the TCRdist pipeline. A later analysis defined each TCR beta chain by its CDR3 amino acid sequence plus V-gene family, and excluded reads lacking a unique V-gene family. In a later analysis, 550 to 650 highly shared, low-generation-probability nucleotide sequences were removed to address suspected cross-contamination and a sequencing artifact. For each public chain, a later analysis derived a clonal expansion index from normalized ranks of inferred template counts within each repertoire. A later analysis computed generation probabilities with a VDJ recombination model fitted to out-of-frame rearrangements, and checked the results against IGoR. In a later analysis, TCR-TCR, TCR-HLA and TCR-CMV co-occurrence was scored with hypergeometric tests, and a repertoire-size bias correction was applied to TCR pairs. A later analysis estimated false discovery rates by permuting HLA or CMV assignments 20 times. In a later analysis, co-occurring TCRs were grouped using DBSCAN, and TCRdist sequence similarity was added for clustering within HLA-allele-positive subsets. Co-occurrence clustering excluded repertoires with fewer than 30,000 or more than 120,000 public chains, plus five with anomalous nucleotide sharing. TCRdb took this table from immuneACCESS and kept in-frame rearrangements with V and J called. Such tables lack part of the clones; where checked against another copy, unresolved V genes explain under half of the gap, and the rest is unexplained. From that table come the V and J calls and clone size; the DNA was used to work out D and trimming. The sample table lists some 200,000 clones, over 75% of them with a count of one. Around 2% of the sample is taken by the ten largest.

On this clone: The specificity of this receptor is unknown. Base qualities are missing; no much larger clone stands one base away.

The cohort was made up of approximately 700 healthy bone marrow donors. At the time of sampling, every cohort member was nominally healthy, though immune exposures that went unrecorded were likely present. The donor tested CMV seronegative, placing the donor among the 352 seronegative members of the cohort. A peripheral blood sample was provided by each donor, and peripheral blood mononuclear cells were used for TCR beta sequencing. The Qiagen DNeasy Blood Extraction Kit was used to extract genomic DNA from the blood cell samples. Counted from cysteine to phenylalanine, this CDR3 has 15 amino acids. Only the CDR3 portion is preserved as DNA: 45 bases, with reading frame beginning at the first base. Trimming removed 5 bases from V and 1 base from J, leaving 14 bases between the germline ends. Taken from the germline V gene, the CDR1 and CDR2 loops are SGHTA and FQGNSA.

This chain is built from TRBV7-2 and TRBJ1-1, with no reliable assignment of the D segment. The sample consisted of PBMCs. The sequence derives from a man aged 18-30 years in good health and CMV-seronegative. The CDR3 region reads CASSRSYTENTEAFF. The sequenced DNA is TGTGCCAGCAGCCGATCCTATACTGAGAACACTGAAGCTTTCTTT.